The source of this TCR beta chain is a study of T cell responses to AZD1222 COVID-19 vaccine. V was clipped by 6 bases and J by 0 bases, with 8 bases between them. This CDR3 is 13 amino acids long. Clones were sequenced by immunoSEQ multiplex PCR, and TCRdb holds only the in-frame ones, with some missing. The sample includes 150,000 to 200,000 clones, 93% of them seen just once. Findings of the study overall: Spike was spanned by vaccine-associated CD4 TCRs, which were dominant at 160-218 and 743-854.

As to this clone: Its antigen is undetermined. The same CDR3 can be traced to other DNA sequences in this sample.

Source: peripheral blood, taken 28 days after the second AZD1222 dose. The TCR originated in an adult who received the AZD1222 COVID-19 vaccine. V and J are TRBV12-3 or TRBV12-4 and TRBJ1-1; perhaps TRBD1 as D (6 bases). In DNA form, the CDR3 reads TGTGCCAGCAGCCGGACAGTGAACACTGAAGCTTTCTTT. Its protein is CASSRTVNTEAFF.